Described below is a single TCR beta chain sequence and its context. Antigen unknown. Amplification used 60 Vbeta primers and 13 Jbeta primers. As handled by the study authors: Roughly 12 million shared chains were among approximately 80 million unique TCR beta chains counted in a later analysis. Profiling relied on immunoSEQ multiplex PCR, and the TCRdb table lists in-frame clones only, not all of them. The V and J calls and clone size come from that table; D and trimming were worked out from the DNA. The sample includes roughly 66,000 clones, about four fifths of them seen just once. This sample stems from a study of cytomegalovirus exposure and HLA in healthy donors. Broader study findings: Reported results showed that the classifier diagnosed cytomegalovirus status with high specificity and sensitivity. V- and J-gene trimming of TCR beta was linked (in a later analysis) to a missense DCLRE1C variant.

The sample consisted of PBMCs. This TCR was sampled from a man younger than 30 in good health and CMV-seropositive.

CDR3 sequence reads: CASSLGTTTYNEQFF. CDR3 nucleotides: TGTGCCAGCAGCTTAGGGACTACTACCTACAATGAGCAGTTCTTC. The chain uses TRBV7-9 and TRBJ2-1; D might be TRBD2 (6 bases). With 1 base removed from V and 2 bases from J, the gap between germline ends came to 9 bases. Germline values: CDR1 SEHNR, CDR2 FQNEAQ (reference sequence). CDR3 length: 15 residues.